The rows below give T cell receptor beta chains drawn from one sample of a study of blood T cell repertoires in COVID-19. Clones were read by immunoSEQ multiplex PCR, and TCRdb kept only the in-frame ones, dropping some. The sample holds over 250,000 clones; 75% to 90% are singletons and the top ten take roughly 2.3%. Input material: peripheral blood. These receptors all stem from a middle-aged man with acute or convalescent COVID-19. Both conserved end residues are part of each CDR3. The order of the fields is V gene, J gene, clone size, D gene, CDR3 protein, CDR3 DNA. D genes are given only for firm matches. Not every row has a clone size; where given, it reads once, few, many or a size class.

V gene: TRBV28; J gene: TRBJ1-2; clone size: -; D gene: TRBD1; CDR3 protein: CASSIRDRDGYTF; CDR3 DNA: TGTGCCAGCAGCATCCGGGACAGAGATGGCTACACCTTC
V gene: TRBV5-1; J gene: TRBJ2-3; clone size: -; D gene: TRBD2; CDR3 protein: CASSLGLDTDTQYF; CDR3 DNA: TGCGCCAGCAGCCTCGGACTAGACACAGATACGCAGTATTTT
V gene: TRBV6-5; J gene: TRBJ1-1; clone size: -; D gene: -; CDR3 protein: CASSPDEFWTEAFF; CDR3 DNA: TGTGCCAGCAGCCCCGATGAGTTCTGGACTGAAGCTTTCTTT
V gene: TRBV7-9; J gene: TRBJ1-2; clone size: -; D gene: -; CDR3 protein: CASSLGTNYGYTF; CDR3 DNA: TGTGCCAGCAGCTTAGGGACAAACTATGGCTACACCTTC
V gene: TRBV4-1; J gene: TRBJ1-6; clone size: -; D gene: -; CDR3 protein: CASRPMGHTNYNSPLHF; CDR3 DNA: TGCGCCAGCAGACCTATGGGGCACACCAACTATAATTCACCCCTCCACTTT
V gene: TRBV5-4; J gene: TRBJ1-2; clone size: -; D gene: TRBD1; CDR3 protein: CASRPGQGPYGYTF; CDR3 DNA: TGTGCCAGCAGACCCGGACAGGGCCCCTATGGCTACACCTTC
V gene: TRBV10-2; J gene: TRBJ2-7; clone size: -; D gene: TRBD1; CDR3 protein: CASSRQGASYEQYF; CDR3 DNA: TGCGCCAGCAGTCGACAGGGGGCGAGCTACGAGCAGTACTTC
V gene: TRBV11-2; J gene: TRBJ2-7; clone size: -; D gene: -; CDR3 protein: CTSSLAGTLIYEQYF; CDR3 DNA: TGTACCAGCAGCTTAGCCGGGACACTAATCTACGAGCAGTACTTC
V gene: TRBV19; J gene: TRBJ2-3; clone size: many; D gene: -; CDR3 protein: CASSILLADTQYF; CDR3 DNA: TGTGCCAGTAGTATATTACTAGCAGATACGCAGTATTTT
V gene: TRBV9; J gene: TRBJ1-2; clone size: -; D gene: -; CDR3 protein: CASSAAAASRTRDEGYTF; CDR3 DNA: TGTGCCAGCAGCGCGGCGGCAGCCAGCAGAACCCGCGACGAGGGCTACACCTTC
V gene: TRBV3-1/TRBV3-2; J gene: TRBJ2-3; clone size: -; D gene: -; CDR3 protein: CASSQESDTQYF; CDR3 DNA: TGTGCCAGCAGCCAAGAGTCGGATACGCAGTATTTT
V gene: TRBV2; J gene: TRBJ1-1; clone size: -; D gene: -; CDR3 protein: CASSDAGTEAFF; CDR3 DNA: TGTGCCAGCAGTGACGCGGGAACTGAAGCTTTCTTT
V gene: TRBV20-1; J gene: TRBJ1-4; clone size: -; D gene: -; CDR3 protein: CSASNNEKLFF; CDR3 DNA: TGCAGTGCTAGCAATAATGAAAAACTGTTTTTT
V gene: TRBV29-1; J gene: TRBJ1-1; clone size: -; D gene: TRBD1; CDR3 protein: CSVERSGQGASTEAFF; CDR3 DNA: TGCAGCGTTGAACGTTCGGGACAGGGGGCGAGCACTGAAGCTTTCTTT
V gene: TRBV5-1; J gene: TRBJ2-1; clone size: -; D gene: TRBD2; CDR3 protein: CASSTSGGNNEQFF; CDR3 DNA: TGCGCCAGCAGCACTAGCGGGGGGAACAATGAGCAGTTCTTC
V gene: TRBV2; J gene: TRBJ1-2; clone size: -; D gene: -; CDR3 protein: CATTEGYGYTF; CDR3 DNA: TGTGCCACCACAGAGGGCTATGGCTACACCTTC
V gene: TRBV5-1; J gene: TRBJ2-7; clone size: once; D gene: -; CDR3 protein: CASSLSVESYEQYF; CDR3 DNA: TGCGCCAGCAGCTTGTCGGTGGAGAGCTACGAGCAGTACTTC